There are a few counts of the clone carrying this TCR beta chain. Its specificity is not known. This sample is part of a study of T cells in Graves' hyperthyroidism and ophthalmopathy. The investigators amplified TCR beta CDR3 regions from RNA transcripts. First-round RT-PCR of the TCR CDR3 relied on the HTBI primer set. A single record per CDR3 protein comes from TCRdb applying MiXCR to the multiplex PCR reads. The table lists around 600,000 distinct CDR3 sequences, 13% to 15% of them singletons. V lost 1 base and J lost 6, with 12 bases in between. CDR1 and CDR2 from the germline V gene are LNHNV and YYDKDF (reference sequence). This CDR3 is built from 15 residues. General observations from the study: In the analysis, a 13 V-J model separated ophthalmopathy from stable hyperthyroidism.

This sequence was found in a woman in her fifties or sixties with Graves' ophthalmopathy. This chain uses TRBV15 with TRBJ1-4, with D unclear. What was sequenced was blood. This chain's CDR3 is CATSRGGESHEKLFF. The CDR3 region has the DNA TGTGCCACCAGCAGAGGCGGTGAATCGCATGAAAAACTGTTTTTT.